Described below is a single TCR beta chain sequence and its context. Its antigen is unidentified. This CDR3 spans 19 amino acids. Germline V CDR1 and CDR2: LGHNA, YNFKEQ. V shed 0 bases and J shed 4 bases, with 19 bases lying between them. Use of 60 Vbeta and 13 Jbeta primers characterized the PCR. Per the original data handling: Later, an analysis found 80 million or so unique TCR beta chains, and approximately 10 million of these were shared. This table comes from immunoSEQ multiplex PCR, and its TCRdb copy is limited to in-frame clones, with some not included. Clone size and V and J calls were adopted from that table, with D and trimming inferred from the DNA. Among about 170,000 clones, about 76% were seen once, and the ten largest hold about 1.9%. This sample is part of a study of cytomegalovirus exposure and HLA in healthy donors. Regarding the study as a whole: Later analysis identified a missense DCLRE1C variant that was linked to TCR beta V- and J-gene trimming. Versus the roughly 700-donor mean, an Asian-associated ancestry cluster reportedly showed fewer N-insertions in a later analysis.

This clonotype was sampled from a female donor in good health and CMV-seronegative. What was sequenced was PBMCs. V usage is TRBV4-2 and J usage is TRBJ1-6; possibly TRBD1 for D (5 bases). As DNA, the CDR3 is TGTGCCAGCAGCCAAGAAGCAGTCGCAGGGCCAAATTATAATTCACCCCTCCACTTT. Translated, it gives CASSQEAVAGPNYNSPLHF.